Below are 7 T cell receptor beta chains sequenced from a single sample in a study of beta chain features in type 1 diabetes. Overall study findings and caveats: In every one of the four CD4+ subsets, TCRB CDR3s were moderately but significantly shorter in Type 1 diabetes patients.

cDNA synthesis used the whole RNA isolate, giving expressed TCRB sequences. TCRdb's copy holds only in-frame clones and misses some; the assay was immunoSEQ multiplex PCR. The sample carries about 300,000 clones, about 13% recorded once. These TCRs are of unknown antigen specificity. The specimen was naive CD4+ T cells from blood. These receptors came from a woman younger than 30 with type 1 diabetes.

This clone was seen a few times. J is TRBJ2-1 and V is TRBV11-3; 9 positions agree with TRBD1. J lost 7 bases, V lost 1 base, and 8 bases had no gene match. Germline loops: CDR1 SGHNT, CDR2 YENEEA. The CDR3 runs to 16 residues. CDR3 DNA: TGTGCCAGCAGCTTAGGCACAGGGGGCGCCGGGAATGAGCAGTTCTTC. Translated, it gives CASSLGTGGAGNEQFF.

This clone has just a few counts. This chain uses TRBV5-4 with TRBJ2-7; perhaps TRBD1 as D (5 bases). Germline V gene lookup returns CDR1 SGHNT and CDR2 YYREEE (reference sequence). The CDR3 has 15 amino acids. V was pared by 5 bases and J by 0 bases, with 15 bases between. The CDR3 protein is CASRTDSFSSYEQYF. As DNA, the CDR3 is TGTGCCAGCAGGACCGACAGCTTCAGCTCCTACGAGCAGTACTTC.

The rearrangement links TRBV7-8 to TRBJ2-3; the match to TRBD2 covers 8 bases. J lost 0 bases, V lost 3 bases, and 14 bases had no gene match. CDR1 is SGHVS, CDR2 FQNEAQ, per germline. The CDR3 contains 19 residues. The CDR3 spells CASSFSSMRASGSTDTQYF. The CDR3, as DNA: TGTGCCAGCAGCTTTTCCAGCATGCGGGCTAGCGGGAGCACAGATACGCAGTATTTT.

The sample holds a few counts of this clone. This chain links TRBV2 with TRBJ1-1; 11 nucleotides line up with TRBD1. V was pared by 7 bases and J by 5 bases, with 6 bases of the junction left unmatched. This CDR3 is built from 14 residues. Looked up from germline, CDR1 is SNHLY and CDR2 is FYNNEI. The CDR3 spells CASNPGQGVTEAFF. In DNA form, the CDR3 reads TGTGCCAGCAATCCGGGACAGGGGGTAACTGAAGCTTTCTTT.

This clone occurred a few times. The genes are TRBV5-4 and TRBJ2-1, with 7 bases matching TRBD2. The V gene's germline CDR1 is SGHNT and CDR2 YYREEE (reference sequence). The J segment lost 0 bases and the V segment lost 6 bases, leaving 3 bases of the junction unmatched. This CDR3 has 14 amino acids. In DNA form, the CDR3 reads TGTGCCAGCACCTTAGCGGGCTCCTACAATGAGCAGTTCTTC. Encoded protein: CASTLAGSYNEQFF.

The chain carries TRBV5-4 and TRBJ2-7; 12 bases fit TRBD2. V trimming: 5 bases; J trimming: 0 bases; junction bases outside the gene matches: 15. This CDR3 has 19 residues. Germline CDR1 SGHNT, CDR2 YYREEE (reference sequence). CDR3 loop: CASRPTGTSGSPGSYEQYF. Here the CDR3 DNA reads TGTGCCAGCAGGCCTACCGGGACTAGCGGGTCCCCGGGCTCCTACGAGCAGTACTTC.

This clone was seen only a few times. The chain couples TRBV4-3 to TRBJ1-1; TRBD1 matches at 8 bases. The CDR3 length is 15 residues. Germline V gene data show CDR1 as LGHNA and CDR2 as YSLEER. V gave up 3 bases and J gave up 0 bases; unmatched junction bases: 3. The DNA of the CDR3 is TGCGCCAGCAGCCACACGGACAGGGTGAACACTGAAGCTTTCTTT. Its translation: CASSHTDRVNTEAFF.